These T cell receptor beta chains were read from a single sample in a study of shared T cell receptors in the human thymus. Only in-frame clones appear in the TCRdb table, and some are missing; sequencing was by immunoSEQ multiplex PCR. The sample lists hundreds of thousands of clones, roughly 90% occurring once. A further study also used this sample, focusing on human thymus T cells.

The sequenced material came from thymocytes. Receptor source: a boy less than two years old with a congenital heart defect. CDR3s include the opening cysteine and the closing phenylalanine or tryptophan. The D gene is left open where the match is weak. Clone size is not always given. Where it is, it says once, few, many or a class for expanded clones.

TRBJ2-6,NA,NA,TRBV19,TGTGCCAGTACCCCCCAGGGGTCCTCTGGGGCCAACGTCCTGACTTTC,CASTPQGSSGANVLTF
TRBJ2-5,NA,NA,TRBV27,TGTGCCAGCAGCGCAGCGGGCCTCCAAGAGACCCAGTACTTC,CASSAAGLQETQYF
TRBJ1-4,NA,few,TRBV7-9,TGTGCCAGCAGCTTATTTTCCGACACGCGAACAACTAATGAAAAACTGTTTTTT,CASSLFSDTRTTNEKLFF
TRBJ2-1,NA,NA,TRBV28,TGTGCCAGCAGTTTAGAGACAGGGGGCGCAGCGGGAGGGCCAGATGAGCAGTTCTTC,CASSLETGGAAGGPDEQFF
TRBJ2-3,TRBD2,NA,TRBV6-5,TGTGCCAGCAGTTTACTAGCGGGAGGGCCGAATACGCAGTATTTT,CASSLLAGGPNTQYF
TRBJ2-3,TRBD2,NA,TRBV6-1,TGTGCCAGCAGTGTCCCACTAGCGGGCCCAGATACGCAGTATTTT,CASSVPLAGPDTQYF
TRBJ1-1,TRBD1,NA,TRBV5-1,TGCGCCAGCAGCGCCGGGACAGGGGGCACTGAAGCTTTCTTT,CASSAGTGGTEAFF
TRBJ2-3,NA,NA,TRBV5-1,TGCGCCAGCAGCTGCCGGAGCACAGATACGCAGTATTTT,CASSCRSTDTQYF
TRBJ1-4,NA,few,TRBV27,TGTGCCAGCAGCCCAACTCGAGGGCGTGAAAAACTGTTTTTT,CASSPTRGREKLFF
TRBJ2-3,TRBD2,once,TRBV7-2,TGTGCCAGCAGCACGCCAGCGGGAGGCGAGCCAGATACGCAGTATTTT,CASSTPAGGEPDTQYF
TRBJ1-5,TRBD1,NA,TRBV10-3,TGTGCCATCAGGGACAGGGTCAGCCAGCCCCAGCATTTT,CAIRDRVSQPQHF
TRBJ2-3,TRBD2,NA,TRBV4-3,TGCGCCAGCAGCCCGGGACTAGCGGGAGGTACAGATACGCAGTATTTT,CASSPGLAGGTDTQYF
TRBJ1-3,NA,NA,TRBV4-2,TGTGCCAGCAGCCAAGATGGCTCAGAGGTCGCCTCTGGAAACACCATATATTTT,CASSQDGSEVASGNTIYF
TRBJ2-7,TRBD2,once,TRBV2,TGTGCCAGCAGTGAACCCGGACTAGCGGGAGTCCCACTTTGTGAGCAGTACTTC,CASSEPGLAGVPLCEQYF
TRBJ2-5,TRBD2,NA,TRBV10-3,TGTGCCATCAGTTCTAGCGGGAGGGTGAAGACCCAGTACTTC,CAISSSGRVKTQYF
TRBJ2-3,TRBD1,NA,TRBV9,TGTGCCAGCAGCCTACCCCGGGACAGGGACTTCACAGATACGCAGTATTTT,CASSLPRDRDFTDTQYF
TRBJ1-1,NA,NA,TRBV7-9,TGTGCCAGCAGCTATCCGCGGAGAGAGTCGGACACTGAAGCTTTCTTT,CASSYPRRESDTEAFF
TRBJ2-3,TRBD2,NA,TRBV10-3,TGTGCCATCAGGGGACTAGCGGGTAGCACAGATACGCAGTATTTT,CAIRGLAGSTDTQYF
TRBJ2-1,TRBD1,NA,TRBV4-2,TGTGCCAGCAGCCAACCCCCGGGACAGGGTGAGCAGTTCTTC,CASSQPPGQGEQFF
TRBJ2-5,NA,NA,TRBV30,TGTGCCTGGAGTGTCAGACTAGGGGCAGAGACCCAGTACTTC,CAWSVRLGAETQYF
TRBJ1-5,NA,once,TRBV29-1,TGCAGCGTCCCCACGACAGCGTATAGCAATCAGCCCCAGCATTTT,CSVPTTAYSNQPQHF
TRBJ1-5,NA,NA,TRBV4-2,TGTGCCAGCAGCCAGCCCAAGTTACAGCAGCCCCAGCATTTT,CASSQPKLQQPQHF
TRBJ1-1,NA,NA,TRBV29-1,TGCAGCGTTGGAGGGGAGGTTACTAACACTGAAGCTTTCTTT,CSVGGEVTNTEAFF
TRBJ1-5,NA,NA,TRBV27,TGTGCCAGCAGATCGACGACGGAGGGGGGGGCCAATCAGCCCCAGCATTTT,CASRSTTEGGANQPQHF
TRBJ2-7,NA,NA,TRBV7-2,TGTGCCAGCAGCTTAGCCGGCCGGGGGAAATACGAGCAGTACTTC,CASSLAGRGKYEQYF
TRBJ2-7,TRBD2,NA,TRBV7-8,TGTGCCAGCAGCTTATCGAGTAGCGGGAAGCGCTACGAGCAGTACTTC,CASSLSSSGKRYEQYF
TRBJ2-3,TRBD2,once,TRBV19,TGTGCCAGTAGCGGACTAGCGGGAGTCTTTACAGATACGCAGTATTTT,CASSGLAGVFTDTQYF
TRBJ1-4,NA,NA,TRBV4-2,TGTGCCAGCAGCCAACTGAGGAGGGATTTGAGTGAAAAACTGTTTTTT,CASSQLRRDLSEKLFF
TRBJ2-7,TRBD2,NA,TRBV5-4,TGTGCCAGCAGCAACACTAGCGGGAGGGACGAGCAGTACTTC,CASSNTSGRDEQYF